A single sample is the source of the 13 T cell receptor beta chains below, sequenced in a study of blood T cell repertoires in COVID-19. Here immunoSEQ multiplex PCR was the method, and the copy in TCRdb shows in-frame clones only, minus some. The data hold 35,000 to 40,000 clones, with around 87% observed a single time. Sequencing input: peripheral blood. The receptor source for this set is a man aged 60 to 69 with active or convalescent COVID-19.

This chain links TRBV19 with TRBJ2-1; a possible D gene is TRBD1 (5 bases). The length of the CDR3 is 14 residues. The V end was cut by 4 bases, the J end by 6 bases, with 13 bases between. The germline gives CDR1 LNHDA, CDR2 SQIVND (reference sequence). Here the CDR3 reads CASSRKGKGNEQFF. The CDR3 DNA sequence: TGTGCCAGTAGTAGGAAGGGGAAGGGCAATGAGCAGTTCTTC.

V and J are TRBV7-9 and TRBJ2-3; 9 bases align to TRBD2. The germline V gene encodes CDR1 SEHNR and CDR2 FQNEAQ (reference sequence). Trimming took 3 bases from V and 5 from J; bases not matched to a gene: 3. This CDR3 comprises 14 residues. CDR3 in amino acids: CASSLMREGDTQYF. The CDR3 DNA reads as TGTGCCAGCAGCTTGATGCGGGAGGGAGATACGCAGTATTTT. Supplemented by reference TRBV7-9 and TRBJ2-3, the full variable domain reads DTGVSQNPRHKITKRGQNVTFRCDPISEHNRLYWYRQTLGQGPEFLTYFQNEAQLEKSRLLSDRFSAERPKGSFSTLEIQRTEQGDSAMYLCASSLMREGDTQYFGPGTRLTVL.

The sample holds a few counts of this clone. V usage is TRBV10-3 and J usage is TRBJ2-1; 8 bases line up with TRBD2. Germline-derived CDR1 and CDR2 are ENHRY and SYGVKD. This CDR3 region has 17 residues. The J segment lost 6 bases and the V segment lost 0 bases, leaving 10 bases of the junction unmatched. The CDR3 DNA follows: TGTGCCATCAGTGAGTCTGGGGTAGCGGGATTGTTCAATGAGCAGTTCTTC. Encoded protein: CAISESGVAGLFNEQFF.

The chain links TRBV24-1 to TRBJ2-1, with 13 bases matching TRBD2. The CDR3 totals 19 residues. The junction had 9 bases not matched to a gene; V was cut back by 5 bases and J by 0 bases. Germline V lookup: CDR1 KGHDR, CDR2 SFDVKD. The CDR3 is CATSATGLAGLDSYNEQFF. Here the CDR3 DNA reads TGTGCCACCAGTGCGACGGGACTAGCGGGGTTAGACTCCTACAATGAGCAGTTCTTC.

This chain connects TRBV10-3 to TRBJ2-7, with 7 bases fitting TRBD1. The ends lost 10 bases at V and 2 bases at J; junction bases unmatched: 11. The CDR3 is made up of 14 amino acids. Germline CDR1 ENHRY, CDR2 SYGVKD. This CDR3 reads CASMRTGPTYEQYF. The CDR3 region has the DNA TGTGCCAGCATGAGGACAGGACCAACCTACGAGCAGTACTTC.

The V call is TRBV2, the J call TRBJ2-2; possibly TRBD1 for D (5 bases). This CDR3 comprises 13 residues. Germline V CDR1 and CDR2: SNHLY, FYNNEI. The germline V and J ends were trimmed by 6 bases and 2 bases, with 7 bases remaining between them. The CDR3 DNA reads as TGTGCCAGCAGACAGGAAAACACCGGGGAGCTGTTTTTT. It is translated as CASRQENTGELFF.

This rearrangement joins TRBV19 to TRBJ2-1; TRBD2 matches 12 bases. J was trimmed by 4 bases and V by 6 bases; bases with no gene match: 13. Germline V gene lookup returns CDR1 LNHDA and CDR2 SQIVND (reference sequence). This CDR3 comprises 18 residues. The CDR3 region is CASRALGLAGGRYNEQFF. The DNA for the CDR3 is TGTGCCAGTAGGGCTCTCGGGCTAGCGGGAGGGCGGTACAATGAGCAGTTCTTC.

The gene calls are TRBV28 and TRBJ2-7; D is possibly TRBD2 (5 bases). V lost 8 bases to trimming and J lost 3 bases, with 8 bases between them. Germline lookup yields CDR1 MDHEN and CDR2 SYDVKM. This CDR3 has 11 amino acids. The CDR3 is CASREDYEQYF. CDR3 sequence (DNA): TGTGCCAGCCGGGAAGACTACGAGCAGTACTTC. The complete variable domain, with remaining parts taken from reference TRBV28 and TRBJ2-7, reads DVKVTQSSRYLVKRTGEKVFLECVQDMDHENMFWYRQDPGLGLRLIYFSYDVKMKEKGDIPEGYSVSREKKERFSLILESASTNQTSMYLCASREDYEQYFGPGTRLTVT.

This clone has just one count. The chain employs TRBV9 and TRBJ1-2; a weak D match, TRBD1 (5 bases). The length of the CDR3 is 14 residues. Trimming left V 3 bases short and J 5 bases short, with 14 bases between. Looked up from germline, CDR1 is SGDLS and CDR2 is YYNGEE. CDR3 in amino acids: CASSAPTESYGYTF. In DNA form, the CDR3 reads TGTGCCAGCAGCGCACCGACAGAAAGTTATGGCTACACCTTC.

The genes are TRBV18 and TRBJ2-6, with 8 bases matching TRBD1. The V gene end was trimmed by 3 bases and the J gene end by 2 bases; junction bases not matched to a gene: 3. Germline-derived CDR1 and CDR2 are KGHSH and LQKENI. The CDR3 loop spans 16 amino acids. The CDR3 sequence is CASSPQTGAGANVLTF. The DNA for the CDR3 is TGTGCCAGCTCACCCCAGACAGGGGCTGGGGCCAACGTCCTGACTTTC.

This chain uses TRBV7-6 with TRBJ2-1, with 10 bases matching TRBD1. V gave up 0 bases and J gave up 6 bases; unmatched junction bases: 2. The CDR3 has 15 residues. Germline CDR1 SGHVS, CDR2 FNYEAQ. The CDR3 DNA follows: TGTGCCAGCAGCTTAGCTGGGACAGGGGTCAATGAGCAGTTCTTC. Translated: CASSLAGTGVNEQFF. The entire variable domain, with the rest obtained from reference TRBV7-6 and TRBJ2-1, is as follows: GAGVSQSPRYKVTKRGQDVALRCDPISGHVSLYWYRQALGQGPEFLTYFNYEAQQDKSGLPNDRFSAERPEGSISTLTIQRTEQRDSAMYRCASSLAGTGVNEQFFGPGTRLTVL.

This sequence joins TRBV18 and TRBJ2-7; TRBD1 aligns across 7 bases. After removal of 3 bases from V and 5 bases from J, the junction contained 16 bases not matched to a gene. Germline-derived CDR1 and CDR2 are KGHSH and LQKENI. CDR3 length: 17 residues. The CDR3 is CASSPLAPVQGVDEQYF. For the CDR3, the DNA is TGTGCCAGCTCACCGTTAGCTCCTGTCCAGGGGGTCGACGAGCAGTACTTC. Filled out from reference TRBV18 and TRBJ2-7, the complete variable domain reads NAGVMQNPRHLVRRRGQEARLRCSPMKGHSHVYWYRQLPEEGLKFMVYLQKENIIDESGMPKERFSAEFPKEGPSILRIQQVVRGDSAAYFCASSPLAPVQGVDEQYFGPGTRLTVT.

This sequence joins TRBV19 and TRBJ2-7, with no clear D. Trimming pared 6 bases from V and 6 bases from J, leaving 9 bases between. The germline CDR1 and CDR2 sequences are LNHDA and SQIVND (reference sequence). This CDR3 has 11 amino acids. In nucleotides, the CDR3 is TGTGCCAGTAGCCTTTCGGGCGAGCAGTACTTC. As protein: CASSLSGEQYF.